The 5 T cell receptor beta chains below were found in one sample sequenced in a study of shared clonotypes between healthy human individuals. Measured with immunoSEQ multiplex PCR; TCRdb has only the in-frame clones, and not every one. Of over a million clones in the sample, roughly 96% were seen once. Specimen: naive CD4+ T cells sorted from blood. Subset given: CD45RA+ positively selected. The source of these receptors is a man between 25 and 39 years old in good health.

This chain connects TRBV19 to TRBJ1-2; 7 nucleotides match TRBD1. With V trimmed by 3 bases and J by 7 bases, 5 bases remained unmatched. This CDR3 is 13 amino acids long. The germline gives CDR1 LNHDA, CDR2 SQIVND (reference sequence). The CDR3 DNA is TGTGCCAGTAGTATCGTGACAGGGACTGGCTACACCTTC. This sequence encodes CASSIVTGTGYTF.

This clone was detected many times. This CDR3 reads CASSYQAGGKGYGYTF. The CDR3 coding sequence is TGTGCCAGCAGTTACCAAGCAGGGGGGAAAGGGTATGGCTACACCTTC. V gene TRBV6-5 combines with J gene TRBJ1-2, with 7 bases that match TRBD1. Per the germline V gene, CDR1 is MNHEY and CDR2 is SVGAGI. The V segment lost 2 bases and the J segment 5 bases; nucleotides outside the gene matches: 11. The CDR3 covers 16 residues.

The chain has TRBV19 and TRBJ2-3; TRBD2 agrees at 9 bases. Germline CDR1 and CDR2: LNHDA and SQIVND (reference sequence). The length of the CDR3 is 16 residues. The V segment lost 3 bases and the J segment 4 bases; nucleotides outside the gene matches: 8. The CDR3 is CASSILTSGFADTQYF. The CDR3 DNA is TGTGCCAGTAGTATTTTAACTAGCGGGTTCGCAGATACGCAGTATTTT. The full variable domain, completed using reference TRBV19 and TRBJ2-3, is DGGITQSPKYLFRKEGQNVTLSCEQNLNHDAMYWYRQDPGQGLRLIYYSQIVNDFQKGDIAEGYSVSREKKESFPLTVTSAQKNPTAFYLCASSILTSGFADTQYFGPGTRLTVL.

The chain joins TRBV19 to TRBJ1-1, with a possible D match to TRBD1 (5 bases). V was cut by 0 bases and J by 3 bases, with 11 bases left in between. The CDR3 length is 15 residues. Looked up from germline, CDR1 is LNHDA and CDR2 is SQIVND (reference sequence). DNA for the CDR3: TGTGCCAGTAGTATAGATGGTTCCAGGGACACTGAAGCTTTCTTT. Residues: CASSIDGSRDTEAFF. The full variable domain, rest sourced from reference TRBV19 and TRBJ1-1, is DGGITQSPKYLFRKEGQNVTLSCEQNLNHDAMYWYRQDPGQGLRLIYYSQIVNDFQKGDIAEGYSVSREKKESFPLTVTSAQKNPTAFYLCASSIDGSRDTEAFFGQGTRLTVV.

Note on this clone: Other DNA sequences of this sample code for an identical CDR3. The V and J genes are TRBV28 and TRBJ1-1; unclear D gene. Per the germline V gene, CDR1 is MDHEN and CDR2 is SYDVKM. The CDR3 is 10 amino acids. Trimming shortened V by 10 bases and J by 2 bases, and 5 bases separated the two germline ends. CDR3 coding DNA: TGTGCCACGAGAAACACTGAAGCTTTCTTT. Translated, it gives CATRNTEAFF.